Here is one TCR beta chain with its context. The V end lost 6 bases, the J end lost 2 bases, and 7 bases lay between the germline ends. The length of the CDR3 is 12 residues. Looked up from germline, CDR1 is MNHEY and CDR2 is SMNVEV (reference sequence). These data come from a study of blood T cell repertoires in COVID-19. Only in-frame clones appear in the TCRdb table, and some are missing; sequencing was by immunoSEQ multiplex PCR. The sample has a few hundred thousand clones; roughly nine tenths are singletons. Recruitment covered about 25 US areas and drew participants whose ages spanned roughly 18 to 100 years. Grouping used clinical history reported by participants in a survey and questionnaire. Cohort 3 donors counted as recovered after two negative PCRs, clearance, or resolved symptoms.

Sequenced: PBMCs or T cells enriched from blood (not recorded which). The receptor was isolated from a woman under 40 who had recovered from COVID-19. The chain links TRBV27 to TRBJ1-1; no firm D call. The CDR3 sequence is CASSRYNTEAFF. The CDR3 bases are TGTGCCAGCAGCCGTTATAACACTGAAGCTTTCTTT.